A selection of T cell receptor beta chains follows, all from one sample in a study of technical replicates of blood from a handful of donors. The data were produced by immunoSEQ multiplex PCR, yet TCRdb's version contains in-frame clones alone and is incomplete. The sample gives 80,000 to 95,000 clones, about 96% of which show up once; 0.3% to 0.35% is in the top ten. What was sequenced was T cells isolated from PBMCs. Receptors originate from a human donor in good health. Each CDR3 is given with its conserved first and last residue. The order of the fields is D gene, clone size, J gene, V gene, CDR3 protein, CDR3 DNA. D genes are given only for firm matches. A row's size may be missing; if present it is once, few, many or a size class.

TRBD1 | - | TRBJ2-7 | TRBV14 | CASSHPGGRYEQYF | TGTGCCAGCAGCCATCCAGGGGGCAGGTACGAGCAGTACTTC
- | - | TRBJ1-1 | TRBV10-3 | CAISEGELKLTEAFF | TGTGCCATCAGTGAGGGGGAGTTGAAGTTGACTGAAGCTTTCTTT
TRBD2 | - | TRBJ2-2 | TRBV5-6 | CASSPGGVVAGSNTGELFF | TGTGCCAGCAGCCCGGGTGGGGTGGTAGCGGGGTCGAACACCGGGGAGCTGTTTTTT
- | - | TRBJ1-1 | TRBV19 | CASAALGHGDFTEAFF | TGTGCCAGTGCCGCTTTGGGACATGGGGATTTCACTGAAGCTTTCTTT
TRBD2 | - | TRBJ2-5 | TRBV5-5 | CASSWGGIGETQYF | TGTGCCAGCAGCTGGGGGGGGATTGGGGAGACCCAGTACTTC
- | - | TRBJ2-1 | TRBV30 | CAWRSDYPHNEQFF | TGTGCCTGGAGGTCCGACTATCCACACAATGAGCAGTTCTTC
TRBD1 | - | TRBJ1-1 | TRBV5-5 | CASSLARDRADWGAFF | TGTGCCAGCAGCTTAGCCCGGGACAGGGCTGATTGGGGAGCTTTCTTT
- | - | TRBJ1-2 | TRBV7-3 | CASSEGVWRGGYTF | TGTGCCAGCAGCGAGGGAGTATGGAGAGGTGGCTACACCTTC
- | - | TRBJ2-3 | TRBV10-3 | CAISEESGPSTDTQYF | TGTGCCATCAGTGAGGAAAGCGGACCTAGCACAGATACGCAGTATTTT
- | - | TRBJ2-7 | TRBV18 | CASSPPGSEQYF | TGTGCCAGCTCACCTCCCGGGAGCGAGCAGTACTTC
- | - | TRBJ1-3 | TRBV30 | CAWRGGGNTIYF | TGTGCCTGGAGGGGAGGTGGAAACACCATATATTTT
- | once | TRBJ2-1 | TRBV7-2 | CASSFSANNEQFF | TGTGCCAGCAGCTTTTCAGCGAACAATGAGCAGTTCTTC
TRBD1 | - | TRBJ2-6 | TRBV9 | CASSDRQGSSGANVLTF | TGTGCCAGCAGCGACAGACAGGGAAGCTCTGGGGCCAACGTCCTGACTTTC
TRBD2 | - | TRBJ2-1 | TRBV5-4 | CASSPTSGRANEQFF | TGTGCCAGCAGCCCCACTAGCGGGAGGGCGAATGAGCAGTTCTTC
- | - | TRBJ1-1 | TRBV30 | CAWRAGYAEAFF | TGTGCCTGGAGGGCAGGCTACGCTGAAGCTTTCTTT
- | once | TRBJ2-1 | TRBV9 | CASSVWGDRDNEQFF | TGTGCCAGCAGCGTATGGGGGGATAGGGACAATGAGCAGTTCTTC
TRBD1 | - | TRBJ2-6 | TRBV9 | CASSAPGGAGANVLTF | TGTGCCAGCAGCGCCCCAGGGGGTGCTGGGGCCAACGTCCTGACTTTC
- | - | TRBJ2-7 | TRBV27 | CASLPGDSFTRQYF | TGTGCCAGTCTACCGGGGGATTCCTTTACGAGGCAGTACTTC
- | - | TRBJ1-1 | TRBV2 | CASSEQGKITEAFF | TGTGCCAGCAGTGAACAGGGAAAAATCACTGAAGCTTTCTTT
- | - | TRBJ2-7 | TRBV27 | CASSLRVREYFYEQYF | TGTGCCAGCAGTTTACGGGTACGGGAGTATTTTTACGAGCAGTACTTC
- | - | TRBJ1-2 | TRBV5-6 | CASSLDRFGYTF | TGTGCCAGCAGCCTAGACAGGTTTGGCTACACCTTC
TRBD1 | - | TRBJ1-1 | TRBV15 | CATSRGDRGIIEAFF | TGTGCCACCAGCAGAGGGGACAGGGGAATAATTGAAGCTTTCTTT
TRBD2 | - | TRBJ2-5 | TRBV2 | CASRGLEGETQYF | TGTGCCAGCAGGGGACTAGAAGGGGAGACCCAGTACTTC
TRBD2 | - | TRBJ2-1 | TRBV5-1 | CASKDLAGRNEQFF | TGCGCCAGCAAGGATCTAGCGGGAAGAAATGAGCAGTTCTTC
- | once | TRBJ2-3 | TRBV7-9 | CASSLSGDTQYF | TGTGCCAGCAGCTTAAGCGGAGATACGCAGTATTTT
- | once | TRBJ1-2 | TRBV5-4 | CASSLEAVYGYTF | TGTGCCAGCAGCTTGGAGGCGGTATATGGCTACACCTTC
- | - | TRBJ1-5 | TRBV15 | CATSRDLVSNQPQHF | TGTGCCACCAGCAGAGATCTTGTGAGCAATCAGCCCCAGCATTTT